A selection of T cell receptor beta chains follows, all from one sample in a study of T cells in Graves' hyperthyroidism and ophthalmopathy. TCRdb fed the multiplex PCR reads into MiXCR, producing one record per CDR3 protein. Counted here are about half a million distinct CDR3 sequences, roughly 16% occurring once; the ten biggest clones make up 25% to 35%. Sequencing was done on a sample of blood. The source of these receptors is a woman in her twenties or thirties with Graves' ophthalmopathy. Each CDR3 is given with its conserved first and last residue. Each record gives: V gene, clone size, D gene, J gene, CDR3 protein, CDR3 DNA. The D gene is left open where the match is weak. Clone size, where shown, is once, few, many, or a class for clones that have expanded.

TRBV28	many	TRBD1	TRBJ2-5	CASSWGGTGALKTQYF	TGTGCCAGCAGTTGGGGCGGGACAGGGGCGTTGAAGACCCAGTACTTC
TRBV6-2/TRBV6-3	many	TRBD1	TRBJ2-1	CASSQWTGAGGEQFF	TGTGCCAGCAGCCAGTGGACAGGGGCTGGTGGTGAGCAGTTCTTC
TRBV19	few	TRBD2	TRBJ2-1	CASSERSLAGGILSYNEQFF	TGTGCCAGTAGTGAAAGAAGTCTAGCGGGAGGGATACTCTCCTACAATGAGCAGTTCTTC
TRBV4-3	few	.	TRBJ1-2	CASSQGLAGDYGYTF	TGCGCCAGCAGCCAAGGTTTGGCAGGGGACTATGGCTACACCTTC
TRBV27	many	TRBD2	TRBJ2-3	CASRDRLAGTDTQYF	TGTGCCAGCAGGGACCGGCTAGCGGGAACAGATACGCAGTATTTT
TRBV12-3/TRBV12-4	few	TRBD2	TRBJ2-2	CASRPHGTSGNTGELFF	TGTGCCAGCAGACCCCATGGGACTAGCGGGAACACCGGGGAGCTGTTTTTT
TRBV28	few	.	TRBJ2-6	CASSLTPSGANVLTF	TGTGCCAGCAGTTTAACACCCTCTGGGGCCAACGTCCTGACTTTC
TRBV5-6	few	.	TRBJ1-1	CASSLGREAFF	TGTGCCAGCAGCTTGGGGAGAGAAGCTTTCTTT
TRBV19	few	.	TRBJ1-1	CASTSDTRNTEAFF	TGTGCCAGTACATCGGACACGCGGAACACTGAAGCTTTCTTT
TRBV2	many	TRBD2	TRBJ2-1	CARTSGNYNEQFF	TGTGCCAGGACTAGCGGGAACTACAATGAGCAGTTCTTC
TRBV11-1	many	TRBD2	TRBJ2-7	CASSLAQGLAGDEQYF	TGTGCCAGCAGCTTAGCCCAGGGACTAGCGGGAGACGAGCAGTACTTC
TRBV2	.	TRBD2	TRBJ2-5	CASSRKRAGVETQYF	TGTGCCAGCAGTAGGAAGAGGGCGGGAGTGGAGACCCAGTACTTC
TRBV20-1	many	TRBD2	TRBJ2-7	CSARVAASGNYEQYF	TGCAGTGCTAGAGTCGCGGCTAGCGGTAACTACGAGCAGTACTTC
TRBV10-3	.	.	TRBJ2-5	CAISDGSQETQYF	TGTGCCATCAGTGACGGGAGCCAAGAGACCCAGTACTTC
TRBV10-2	many	.	TRBJ2-5	CASSESGPTQYF	TGCGCCAGCAGTGAGTCGGGACCAACCCAGTACTTC
TRBV28	many	.	TRBJ1-4	CASSLYQGLSQTNEKLFF	TGTGCCAGCAGTTTATATCAGGGTTTGAGCCAAACTAATGAAAAACTGTTTTTT
TRBV7-6	.	.	TRBJ2-1	CASSLGKGGNEQFF	TGTGCCAGCAGCTTAGGGAAGGGGGGGAATGAGCAGTTCTTC
TRBV20-1	many	TRBD1	TRBJ2-7	CSARDTRDRGFGEQYF	TGCAGTGCTAGAGACACCCGGGACAGGGGCTTCGGGGAGCAGTACTTC
TRBV7-8	.	.	TRBJ1-4	CASSYTTNEKLFF	TGTGCCAGCAGCTATACAACTAATGAAAAACTGTTTTTT
TRBV4-3	.	.	TRBJ2-1	CASSQDTGSDYNEQFF	TGCGCCAGCAGCCAAGATACCGGGAGCGACTACAATGAGCAGTTCTTC
TRBV24-1	.	.	TRBJ2-7	CATSATGYEQYF	TGTGCCACCAGTGCCACAGGGTACGAGCAGTACTTC
TRBV15	.	.	TRBJ2-3	CATSRDRLGGTDTQYF	TGTGCCACCAGCAGAGATCGCCTTGGAGGGACAGATACGCAGTATTTT
TRBV5-1	many	TRBD1	TRBJ1-1	CASRAEQGYEAFF	TGCGCCAGCAGGGCCGAACAGGGGTATGAAGCTTTCTTT
TRBV2	.	TRBD2	TRBJ2-7	CASNLAGANEQYF	TGTGCCAGCAATCTCGCGGGAGCTAACGAGCAGTACTTC
TRBV11-3	few	TRBD1	TRBJ2-2	CASSLNGQGTGELFF	TGTGCCAGCAGCTTGAACGGACAGGGCACCGGGGAGCTGTTTTTT
TRBV25-1	few	.	TRBJ2-5	CASSEPGAVETQYF	TGTGCCAGCAGTGAGCCCGGGGCGGTCGAGACCCAGTACTTC
TRBV3-1	.	TRBD2	TRBJ2-1	CASSQVAGASYNEQFF	TGTGCCAGCAGCCAAGTAGCGGGAGCAAGCTACAATGAGCAGTTCTTC
TRBV5-6	many	.	TRBJ1-2	CASSLAPENGYTF	TGTGCCAGCAGCTTGGCCCCCGAGAACGGCTACACCTTC
TRBV5-1	.	TRBD1	TRBJ2-2	CASREPGQSNTGELFF	TGCGCCAGCAGAGAACCGGGACAGAGCAACACCGGGGAGCTGTTTTTT
TRBV7-2	many	.	TRBJ2-5	CASSSSLPALETQYF	TGTGCCAGCAGCTCTTCCCTACCAGCGTTGGAGACCCAGTACTTC
TRBV3-1	many	.	TRBJ1-3	CASSRVQYSGNTIYF	TGTGCCAGCAGCCGGGTACAGTACTCTGGAAACACCATATATTTT
TRBV6-2/TRBV6-3	.	.	TRBJ1-2	CASRDFFDGDYGYTF	TGTGCCAGCAGAGATTTTTTTGACGGAGACTATGGCTACACCTTC
TRBV4-1	.	.	TRBJ1-3	CASSQVGPRGRNTIYF	TGCGCCAGCAGCCAAGTTGGCCCCCGGGGAAGAAACACCATATATTTT
TRBV7-3	.	TRBD1	TRBJ2-1	CASSPASRGQDEQFF	TGTGCCAGCAGCCCCGCCAGCAGGGGGCAGGATGAGCAGTTCTTC
TRBV7-9	.	TRBD1	TRBJ1-2	CAHKDRDSHSGYTF	TGTGCCCATAAGGACCGGGACAGCCATTCGGGCTACACCTTC
TRBV20-1	many	.	TRBJ1-6	CSARSPRLDGSPLHF	TGCAGTGCTAGGTCCCCCAGGCTCGATGGTTCACCCCTCCACTTT